Listed here is a single TCR beta chain. This CDR3 contains 13 residues. V was cut by 0 bases and J by 5 bases, with 5 bases left in between. The germline V gene encodes CDR1 SNHLY and CDR2 FYNNEI. PCR was performed a second time for about 6 to 12 cycles using a sample-barcoded 5' primer and a J-beta primer mix. TCRdb reprocessed the 5' RACE reads with MiXCR, giving one entry per CDR3 protein. Here the sample spans around 1,500,000 distinct CDR3 sequences, about 43% being singletons. The data were taken from a study of blood T cells in healthy people across ages. Study at large: Template switching caught about one barcoded beta molecule for each two T cells.

Sequences were obtained from blood. This chain connects TRBV2 to TRBJ2-1; possibly TRBD1 for D (5 bases). This sequence was found in a woman aged 18-35 years in good health. The CDR3 region has the DNA TGTGCCAGCAGTGAAGCAGGGGACAATGAGCAGTTCTTC. It yields the protein CASSEAGDNEQFF.